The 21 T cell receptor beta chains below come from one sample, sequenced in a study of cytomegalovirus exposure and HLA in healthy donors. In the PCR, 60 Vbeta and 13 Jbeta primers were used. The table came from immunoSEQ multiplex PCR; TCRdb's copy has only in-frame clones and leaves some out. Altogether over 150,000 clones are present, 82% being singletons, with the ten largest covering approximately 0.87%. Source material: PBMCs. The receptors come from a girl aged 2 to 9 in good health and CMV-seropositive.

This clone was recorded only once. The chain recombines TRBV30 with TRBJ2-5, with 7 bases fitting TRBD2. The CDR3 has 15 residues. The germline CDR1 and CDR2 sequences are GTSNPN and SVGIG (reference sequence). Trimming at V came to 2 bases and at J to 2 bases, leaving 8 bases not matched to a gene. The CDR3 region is CAWSPSGDGQETQYF. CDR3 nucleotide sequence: TGTGCCTGGAGTCCCAGCGGGGACGGACAAGAGACCCAGTACTTC. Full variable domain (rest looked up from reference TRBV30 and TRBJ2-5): SQTIHQWPATLVQPVGSPLSLECTVEGTSNPNLYWYRQAAGRGLQLLFYSVGIGQISSEVPQNLSASRPQDRQFILSSKKLLLSDSGFYLCAWSPSGDGQETQYFGPGTRLLVL.

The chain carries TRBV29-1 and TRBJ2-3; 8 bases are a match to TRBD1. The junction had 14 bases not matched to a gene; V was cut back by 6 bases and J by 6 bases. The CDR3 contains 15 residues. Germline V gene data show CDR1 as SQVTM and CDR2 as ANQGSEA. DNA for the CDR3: TGCAGCGTAGGCGGCGGCGCAGGGGGCGTGGATACGCAGTATTTT. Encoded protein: CSVGGGAGGVDTQYF.

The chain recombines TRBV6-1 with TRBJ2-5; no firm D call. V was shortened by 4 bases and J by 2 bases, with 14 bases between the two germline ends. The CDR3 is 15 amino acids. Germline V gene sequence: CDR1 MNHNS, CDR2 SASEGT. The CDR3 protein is CASSVPYFRQETQYF. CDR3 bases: TGTGCCAGCAGTGTCCCTTACTTCAGGCAAGAGACCCAGTACTTC.

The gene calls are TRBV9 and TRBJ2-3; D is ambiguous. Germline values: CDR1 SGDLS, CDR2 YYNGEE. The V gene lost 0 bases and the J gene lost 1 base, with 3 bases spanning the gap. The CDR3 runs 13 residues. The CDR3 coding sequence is TGTGCCAGCAGCGTAGGAGGCACAGATACGCAGTATTTT. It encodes CASSVGGTDTQYF.

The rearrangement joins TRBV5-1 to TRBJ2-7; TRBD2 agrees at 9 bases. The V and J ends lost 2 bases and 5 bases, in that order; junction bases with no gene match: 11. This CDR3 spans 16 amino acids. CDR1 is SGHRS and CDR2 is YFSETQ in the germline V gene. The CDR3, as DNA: TGCGCCAGCAGCTTAAATCCGGGACTAGCTCGACACGAGCAGTACTTC. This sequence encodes CASSLNPGLARHEQYF.

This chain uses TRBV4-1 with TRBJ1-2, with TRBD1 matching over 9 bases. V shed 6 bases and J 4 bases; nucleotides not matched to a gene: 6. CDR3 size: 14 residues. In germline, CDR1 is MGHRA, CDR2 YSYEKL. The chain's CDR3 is CASRPTGGTYGYTF. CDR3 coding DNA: TGCGCCAGCAGGCCTACAGGGGGCACCTATGGCTACACCTTC.

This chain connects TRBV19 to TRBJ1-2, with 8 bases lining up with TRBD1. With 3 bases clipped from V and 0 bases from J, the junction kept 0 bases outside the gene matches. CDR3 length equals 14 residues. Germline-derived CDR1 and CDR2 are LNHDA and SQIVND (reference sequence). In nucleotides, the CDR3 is TGTGCCAGTAGTATGGACAGGGCTAACTATGGCTACACCTTC. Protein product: CASSMDRANYGYTF.

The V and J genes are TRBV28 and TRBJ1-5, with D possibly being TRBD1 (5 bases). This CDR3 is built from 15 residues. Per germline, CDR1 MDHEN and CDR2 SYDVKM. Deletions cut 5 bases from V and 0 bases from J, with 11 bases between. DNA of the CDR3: TGTGCCAGCAGTCCCTCGGGGGGTAGCAATCAGCCCCAGCATTTT. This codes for CASSPSGGSNQPQHF.

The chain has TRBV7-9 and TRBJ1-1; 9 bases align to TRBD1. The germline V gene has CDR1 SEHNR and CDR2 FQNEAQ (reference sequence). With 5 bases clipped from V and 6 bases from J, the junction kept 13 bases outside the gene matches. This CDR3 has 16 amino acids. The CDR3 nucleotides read TGTGCCAGCAGCCCCAGGGACAGGGCCGGGGTCGCTGAAGCTTTCTTT. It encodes CASSPRDRAGVAEAFF.

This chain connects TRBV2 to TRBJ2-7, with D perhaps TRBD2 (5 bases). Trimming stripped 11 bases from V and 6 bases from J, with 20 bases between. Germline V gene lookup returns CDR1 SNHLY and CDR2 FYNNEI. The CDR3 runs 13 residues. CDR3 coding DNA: TGTGCCGCGCGACTCCTACGGGCGGGCGAGCAGTACTTC. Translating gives CAARLLRAGEQYF.

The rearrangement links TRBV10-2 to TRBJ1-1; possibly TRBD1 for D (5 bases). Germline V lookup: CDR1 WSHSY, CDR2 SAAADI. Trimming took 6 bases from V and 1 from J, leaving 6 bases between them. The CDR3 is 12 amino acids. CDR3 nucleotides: TGCGCCAGCAGAGGACAGAACACTGAAGCTTTCTTT. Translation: CASRGQNTEAFF.

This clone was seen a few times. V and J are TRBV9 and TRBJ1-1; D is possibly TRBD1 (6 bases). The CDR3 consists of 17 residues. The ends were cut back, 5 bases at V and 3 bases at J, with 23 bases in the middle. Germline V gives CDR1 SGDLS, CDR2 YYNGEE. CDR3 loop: CASSPIPDGGGHTEAFF. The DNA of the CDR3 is TGTGCCAGCAGTCCGATCCCCGATGGGGGCGGGCACACTGAAGCTTTCTTT.

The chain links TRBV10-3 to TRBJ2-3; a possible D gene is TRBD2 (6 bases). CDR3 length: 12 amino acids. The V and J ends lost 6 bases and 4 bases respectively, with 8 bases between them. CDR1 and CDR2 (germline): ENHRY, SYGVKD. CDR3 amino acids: CAIRGEADTQYF. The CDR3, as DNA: TGTGCCATCAGGGGGGAGGCAGATACGCAGTATTTT.

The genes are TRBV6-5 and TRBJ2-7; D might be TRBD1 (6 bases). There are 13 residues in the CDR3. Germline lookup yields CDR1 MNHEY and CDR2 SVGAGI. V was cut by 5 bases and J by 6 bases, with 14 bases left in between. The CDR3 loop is CASSRSRDTEQYF. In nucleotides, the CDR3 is TGTGCCAGCAGTCGGTCCCGGGACACCGAGCAGTACTTC.

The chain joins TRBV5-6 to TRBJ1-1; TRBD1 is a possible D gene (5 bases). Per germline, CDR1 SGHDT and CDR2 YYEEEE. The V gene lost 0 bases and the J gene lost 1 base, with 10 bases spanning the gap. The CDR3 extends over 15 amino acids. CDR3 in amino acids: CASSLVGRRNTEAFF. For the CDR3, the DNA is TGTGCCAGCAGCTTGGTGGGGCGACGGAACACTGAAGCTTTCTTT.

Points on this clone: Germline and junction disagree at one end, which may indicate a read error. CDR3 sequence reads: CASSGRTSSEQYF. The DNA of the CDR3 is TGTGCCAGCAGTGGCAGAACCTCCTCCGAGCAGTACTTC. This rearrangement joins TRBV25-1 to TRBJ2-7; D gene uncertain. Germline values: CDR1 MGHDK, CDR2 SYGVNS. The CDR3 is 13 residues long.

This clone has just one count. The CDR3 protein is CASSPGPTQYF. The CDR3 bases are TGTGCCAGCAGCCCTGGCCCTACGCAGTATTTT. The chain employs TRBV7-9 and TRBJ2-3; D gene uncertain. Per the germline V gene, CDR1 is SEHNR and CDR2 is FQNEAQ (reference sequence). There are 11 residues in the CDR3. The V and J ends lost 5 bases and 8 bases respectively, with 8 bases between them.

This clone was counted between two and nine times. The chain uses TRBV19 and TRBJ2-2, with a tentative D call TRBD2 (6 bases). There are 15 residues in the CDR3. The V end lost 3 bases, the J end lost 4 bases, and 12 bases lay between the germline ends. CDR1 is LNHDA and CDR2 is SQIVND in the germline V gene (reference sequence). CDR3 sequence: CASSIALASTGELFF. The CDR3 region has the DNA TGTGCCAGTAGTATTGCCCTAGCGTCCACCGGGGAGCTGTTTTTT.

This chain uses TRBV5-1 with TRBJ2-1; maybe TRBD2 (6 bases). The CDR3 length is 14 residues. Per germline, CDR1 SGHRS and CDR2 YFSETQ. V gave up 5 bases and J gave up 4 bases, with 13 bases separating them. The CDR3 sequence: CASSGEAGYNEQFF. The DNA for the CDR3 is TGCGCCAGCAGTGGGGAGGCGGGATACAATGAGCAGTTCTTC.

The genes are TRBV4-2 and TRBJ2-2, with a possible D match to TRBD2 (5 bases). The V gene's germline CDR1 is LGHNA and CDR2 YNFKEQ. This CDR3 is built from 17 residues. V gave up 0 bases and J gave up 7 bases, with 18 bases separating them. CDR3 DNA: TGTGCCAGCAGCCAAGATGGGAGCGCAATAGGTTTCGGGGAGCTGTTTTTT. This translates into CASSQDGSAIGFGELFF.

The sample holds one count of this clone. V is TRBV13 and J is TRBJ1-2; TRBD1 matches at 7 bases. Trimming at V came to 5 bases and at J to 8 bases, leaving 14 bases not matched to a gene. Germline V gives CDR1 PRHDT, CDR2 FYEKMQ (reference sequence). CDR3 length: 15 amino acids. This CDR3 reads CASSGQAGGYQGYTF. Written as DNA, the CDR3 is TGTGCCAGCAGCGGACAGGCGGGGGGCTATCAAGGCTACACCTTC.